The sequence of this T cell receptor beta chain was determined in a study of liver allograft versus peripheral blood T cells. Overall study context: Recipients' peripheral blood T cell receptor repertoires were compared with those in transplanted livers. Findings and caveats of the study: Within liver allografts, T cell receptor repertoires were reportedly different from those in peripheral blood.

By sample share, this clonotype is medium-sized. No antigen is known for it. TCRdb reanalysed the reads using MiXCR and keeps one entry per CDR3 protein. This sample has some 3,500 distinct CDR3 sequences, with approximately 14% found just once. The CDR3 is 17 residues long. The germline V and J ends were trimmed by 3 bases and 5 bases, with 21 bases remaining between them. Germline V gives CDR1 KGHDR, CDR2 SFDVKD. This chain links TRBV24-1 with TRBJ2-5; possible D gene TRBD2, 5 bases. This receptor was taken from a human patient who had a liver transplant. These T cells may partly come from the graft donor. The chain's CDR3 is CATSDLGHGPSGETQYF. As DNA, the CDR3 is TGTGCCACCAGTGATCTCGGGCACGGGCCCTCGGGGGAGACCCAGTACTTC.